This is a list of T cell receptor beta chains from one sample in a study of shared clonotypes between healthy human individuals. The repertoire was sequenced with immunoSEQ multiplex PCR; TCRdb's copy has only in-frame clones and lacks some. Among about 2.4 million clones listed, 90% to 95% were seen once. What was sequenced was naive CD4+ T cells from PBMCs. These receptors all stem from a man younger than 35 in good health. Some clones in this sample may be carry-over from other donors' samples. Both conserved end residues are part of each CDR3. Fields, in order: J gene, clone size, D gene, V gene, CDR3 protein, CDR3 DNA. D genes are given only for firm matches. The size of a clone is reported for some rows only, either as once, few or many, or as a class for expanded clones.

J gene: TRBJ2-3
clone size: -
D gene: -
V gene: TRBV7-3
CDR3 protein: CASSSTEVTDTQYF
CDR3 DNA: TGTGCCAGCAGCTCGACGGAGGTCACAGATACGCAGTATTTT

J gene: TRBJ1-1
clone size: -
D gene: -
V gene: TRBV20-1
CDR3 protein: CSARMNTEAFF
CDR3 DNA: TGCAGTGCTAGGATGAACACTGAAGCTTTCTTT

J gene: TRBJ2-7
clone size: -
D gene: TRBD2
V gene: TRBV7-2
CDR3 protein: CASSRGASGFSYEQYF
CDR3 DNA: TGTGCCAGCAGCCGAGGGGCTAGCGGGTTCTCCTACGAGCAGTACTTC

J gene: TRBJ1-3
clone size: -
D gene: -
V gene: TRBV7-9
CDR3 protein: CASSLALRSSGNTIYF
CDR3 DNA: TGTGCCAGCAGCTTAGCGCTGAGGAGCTCTGGAAACACCATATATTTT

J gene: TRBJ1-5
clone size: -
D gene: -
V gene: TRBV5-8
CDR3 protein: CASSWSGEEPQHF
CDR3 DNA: TGTGCCAGCAGCTGGTCCGGGGAGGAGCCCCAGCATTTT

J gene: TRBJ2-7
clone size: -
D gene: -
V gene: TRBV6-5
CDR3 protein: CASSYQGEQYF
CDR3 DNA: TGTGCCAGCAGTTACCAAGGGGAGCAGTACTTC

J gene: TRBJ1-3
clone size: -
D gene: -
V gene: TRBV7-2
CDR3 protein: CASSLMRGGGNTIYF
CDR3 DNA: TGTGCCAGCAGCTTAATGAGGGGCGGTGGAAACACCATATATTTT

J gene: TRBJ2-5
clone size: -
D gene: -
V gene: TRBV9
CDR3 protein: CASSVGGIQETQYF
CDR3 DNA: TGTGCCAGCAGCGTCGGAGGGATACAAGAGACCCAGTACTTC

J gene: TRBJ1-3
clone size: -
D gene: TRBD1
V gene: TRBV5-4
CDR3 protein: CASSLYRGSSGNTIYF
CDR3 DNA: TGTGCCAGCAGCTTGTACAGGGGCTCCTCTGGAAACACCATATATTTT

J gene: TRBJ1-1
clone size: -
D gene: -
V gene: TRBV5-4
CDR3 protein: CASSLVARMNTEAFF
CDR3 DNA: TGTGCCAGCAGCTTGGTTGCGCGGATGAACACTGAAGCTTTCTTT

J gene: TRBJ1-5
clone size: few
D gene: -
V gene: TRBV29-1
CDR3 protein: CSVQGNSNQPQHF
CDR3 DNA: TGCAGCGTTCAGGGGAATAGCAATCAGCCCCAGCATTTT

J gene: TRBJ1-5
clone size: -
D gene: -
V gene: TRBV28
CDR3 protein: CASSSTTDSDISNQPQHF
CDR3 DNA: TGTGCCAGCAGCTCCACTACCGACTCGGATATTAGCAATCAGCCCCAGCATTTT

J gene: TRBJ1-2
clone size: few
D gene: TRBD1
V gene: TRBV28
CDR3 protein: CASTLTGRNGYTF
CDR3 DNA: TGTGCCAGCACCTTGACAGGGCGGAATGGCTACACCTTC

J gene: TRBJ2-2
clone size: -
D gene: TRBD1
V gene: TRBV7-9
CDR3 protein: CASSSRGQGMGTGELFF
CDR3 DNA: TGTGCCAGCAGCTCCCGGGGACAGGGAATGGGCACCGGGGAGCTGTTTTTT

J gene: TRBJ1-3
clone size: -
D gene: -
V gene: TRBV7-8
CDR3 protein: CASSPRTGNTIYF
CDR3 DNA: TGTGCCAGCAGCCCAAGAACCGGAAACACCATATATTTT

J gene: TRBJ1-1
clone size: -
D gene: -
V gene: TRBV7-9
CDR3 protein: CASSLGINTEAFF
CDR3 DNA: TGTGCCAGCAGCTTGGGTATCAACACTGAAGCTTTCTTT

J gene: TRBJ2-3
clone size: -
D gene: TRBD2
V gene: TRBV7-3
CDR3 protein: CASSPGGRSTDTQYF
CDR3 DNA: TGTGCCAGCAGCCCCGGCGGGAGAAGCACAGATACGCAGTATTTT

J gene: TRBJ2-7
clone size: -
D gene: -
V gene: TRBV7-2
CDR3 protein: CASSPGRGRSSYEQYF
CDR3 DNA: TGTGCCAGCAGCCCGGGGCGCGGACGGAGCTCCTACGAGCAGTACTTC

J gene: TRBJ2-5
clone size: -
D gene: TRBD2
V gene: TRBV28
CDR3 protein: CASADGGKETQYF
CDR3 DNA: TGTGCCAGCGCCGACGGGGGGAAAGAGACCCAGTACTTC

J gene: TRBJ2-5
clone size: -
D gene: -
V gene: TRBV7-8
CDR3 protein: CASSKGIKETQYF
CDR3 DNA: TGTGCCAGCTCCAAGGGAATTAAAGAGACCCAGTACTTC